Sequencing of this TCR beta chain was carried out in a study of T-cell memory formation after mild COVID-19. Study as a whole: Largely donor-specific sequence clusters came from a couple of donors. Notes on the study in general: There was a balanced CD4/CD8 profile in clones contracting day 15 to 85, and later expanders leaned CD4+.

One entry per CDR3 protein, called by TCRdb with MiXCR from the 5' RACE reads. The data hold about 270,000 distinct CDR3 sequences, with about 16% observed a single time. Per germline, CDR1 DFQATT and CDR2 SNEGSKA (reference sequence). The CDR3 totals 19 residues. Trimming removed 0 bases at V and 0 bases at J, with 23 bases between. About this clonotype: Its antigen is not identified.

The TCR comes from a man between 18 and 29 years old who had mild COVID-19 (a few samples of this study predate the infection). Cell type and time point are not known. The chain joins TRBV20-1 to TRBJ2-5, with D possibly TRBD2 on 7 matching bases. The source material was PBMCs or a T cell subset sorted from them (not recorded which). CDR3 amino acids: CSARDLRRSAGADQETQYF. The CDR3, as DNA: TGCAGTGCTAGAGATCTTAGGCGTTCGGCGGGGGCCGACCAAGAGACCCAGTACTTC.